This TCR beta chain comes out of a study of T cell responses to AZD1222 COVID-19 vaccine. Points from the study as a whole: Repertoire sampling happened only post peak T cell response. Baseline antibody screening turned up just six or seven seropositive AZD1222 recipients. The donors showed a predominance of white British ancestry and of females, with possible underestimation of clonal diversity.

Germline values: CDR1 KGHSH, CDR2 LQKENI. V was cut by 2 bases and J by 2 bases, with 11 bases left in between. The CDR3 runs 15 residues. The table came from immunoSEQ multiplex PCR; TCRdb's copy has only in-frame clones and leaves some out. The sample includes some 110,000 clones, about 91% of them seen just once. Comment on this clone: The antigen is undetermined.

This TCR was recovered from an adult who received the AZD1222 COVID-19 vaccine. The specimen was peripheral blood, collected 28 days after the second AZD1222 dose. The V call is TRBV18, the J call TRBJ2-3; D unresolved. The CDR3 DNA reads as TGTGCCAGCTCACCAGCGACGCATACCACAGATACGCAGTATTTT. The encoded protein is CASSPATHTTDTQYF.